This T cell receptor (beta chain) is from a study of human T cells and chemical hapten exposure. General study points: TCRs above 1 in 1000 frequency stayed constant with DPC sensitization. Alopecia affected the donors, so their immune response may differ from healthy people's.

As for time point: patch test 3, about 24 weeks after DPC sensitization. The treatment is: therapeutic diphenylcyclopropenone sensitization with weekly scalp DPC. Staff drew blood before applying each patch test. To note about this clonotype: Its antigen remains unidentified.

Individual cDNA molecules in this library carried unique molecular identifiers. One entry per CDR3 protein results from TCRdb running MiXCR on the RACE reads. The sample holds approximately 90,000 distinct CDR3 sequences, roughly 27% seen once. The origin of this receptor is a man between 35 and 55 years old with alopecia areata. Some clones in this sample may be carry-over from other donors' samples. The input for sequencing was whole blood, taken in connection with sensitization to the hapten diphenylcyclopropenone (DPC).

The CDR3 here is CASSQLRGTEAFF. In nucleotides, the CDR3 is TGTGCCAGCAGCCAACTCCGGGGCACTGAAGCTTTCTTT. The rearrangement uses TRBV14 and TRBJ1-1, with unresolved D. This CDR3 has 13 residues. Germline V gene sequence: CDR1 SGHDN, CDR2 FVKESK. The V gene lost 2 bases and the J gene lost 4 bases, with 8 bases spanning the gap.